This T cell receptor beta chain was captured in a study of regulatory T cells in long-lasting Graves disease. Germline lookup yields CDR1 DFQATT and CDR2 SNEGSKA (reference sequence). The CDR3 spans 15 residues. Losses at the gene ends were 0 bases for V and 5 bases for J; bases not matched to a gene: 7. In its sample, this clonotype was seen many times. Sequencing libraries for TCR beta were prepared with iRepertoire HTBI primers and Arm-PCR of CDR3 regions. TCRdb itself ran the multiplex PCR reads through MiXCR, one entry per CDR3 protein. The data show about 450,000 distinct CDR3 sequences, less than 20% seen once. Time point specified: newly diagnosed GD, antithyroid drugs for less than 3 months. PBMCs provided the RNA from which the TCR library was made. These data also featured in a second study, about T cells in Graves' hyperthyroidism and ophthalmopathy.

Here the sequenced sample was peripheral blood mononuclear cells (PBMCs), taken at new diagnosis, from a patient treated with antithyroid drugs. V and J are TRBV20-1 and TRBJ2-3; TRBD2 matches 8 bases. This sequence originates from a woman in her twenties or thirties with Graves disease. CDR3 residues: CSARDQREWGDTQYF. CDR3 in DNA: TGCAGTGCTAGAGACCAGCGGGAGTGGGGAGATACGCAGTATTTT.